The 32 T cell receptor beta chains in this list originate from one sample, sequenced in a study of shared clonotypes between healthy human individuals. Profiling relied on immunoSEQ multiplex PCR, and the TCRdb table lists in-frame clones only, not all of them. The sample yields some 630,000 clones, roughly 95% seen once. Terminally differentiated effector memory CD45RA+ cells were excluded by CCR7 positive selection of CD45RO-negative cells. Sequencing was performed on naive CD8+ T cells sorted from blood. The receptors derive from a woman aged 25 to 39 in good health.

As regards this clone: Within the sample, other DNA sequences also encode this same CDR3. This chain links TRBV27 with TRBJ1-5, with 7 bases that match TRBD1. The germline V gene encodes CDR1 MNHEY and CDR2 SMNVEV (reference sequence). The V gene end was trimmed by 6 bases and the J gene end by 2 bases; junction bases not matched to a gene: 4. The length of the CDR3 is 14 residues. The CDR3 nucleotides are TGTGCCAGCAGCCTAACAGGGGGCAATCAGCCCCAGCATTTT. It translates to CASSLTGGNQPQHF.

The J gene is TRBJ2-3, the V gene TRBV11-2; D ambiguous. CDR1 SGHAT and CDR2 FQNNGV come from the germline V gene. The V end lost 5 bases, the J end lost 0 bases, and 15 bases lay between the germline ends. The CDR3 consists of 16 residues. The CDR3 spells CASSPYPQISTDTQYF. For the CDR3, the DNA is TGTGCCAGCAGCCCCTATCCACAGATAAGCACAGATACGCAGTATTTT.

This chain links TRBV4-1 with TRBJ2-3, with TRBD2 matching 10 bases. Germline lookup yields CDR1 MGHRA and CDR2 YSYEKL. The V gene end was trimmed by 4 bases and the J gene end by 6 bases; junction bases not matched to a gene: 7. The CDR3 is 15 residues long. CDR3 loop: CASSRTSGAMDTQYF. The CDR3 nucleotides read TGCGCCAGCAGCCGGACTAGCGGAGCGATGGATACGCAGTATTTT.

The chain uses TRBV7-8 and TRBJ2-4; weak D call: TRBD1 (6 bases). Germline V gene data show CDR1 as SGHVS and CDR2 as FQNEAQ. The CDR3 covers 14 residues. Trimming removed 6 bases from V and 4 bases from J, with 13 bases in between. Here the CDR3 reads CASRPGAGKNIQYF. As DNA, the CDR3 is TGTGCCAGCAGGCCAGGGGCCGGAAAAAACATTCAGTACTTC.

V and J are TRBV27 and TRBJ2-3; the match to TRBD1 covers 9 bases. CDR3 size: 16 residues. V shed 3 bases, J shed 6 bases, and the junction held 10 bases outside the gene matches. Germline V CDR1 and CDR2: MNHEY, SMNVEV (reference sequence). Written as DNA, the CDR3 is TGTGCCAGCAGTTTCGGACAGGGGTCCTACCGGGATACGCAGTATTTT. This codes for CASSFGQGSYRDTQYF.

In DNA, the CDR3 is TGTGCCAGCAGCTTAGGACCGGACTACGAGCAGTACTTC. Translating gives CASSLGPDYEQYF. The chain carries TRBV7-8 and TRBJ2-7; D not resolved. The V end lost 1 base, the J end lost 3 bases, and 7 bases lay between the germline ends. CDR1 is SGHVS, CDR2 FQNEAQ, per germline. The CDR3 totals 13 residues.

The genes are TRBV2 and TRBJ2-2; D is perhaps TRBD2 (6 bases). The CDR3 extends over 17 amino acids. The germline V gene has CDR1 SNHLY and CDR2 FYNNEI. The ends were cut back, 8 bases at V and 2 bases at J, with 21 bases in the middle. The CDR3 here is CASFAGPSNLNTGELFF. CDR3 nucleotide sequence: TGTGCCAGCTTTGCGGGACCGTCTAATCTCAACACCGGGGAGCTGTTTTTT.

This clone was seen only once. The V and J genes are TRBV2 and TRBJ2-3; 9 bases match TRBD2. This CDR3 region has 17 residues. CDR1 and CDR2 (germline): SNHLY, FYNNEI. The trim removed 1 base at V and 5 bases at J, leaving 10 bases unmatched. CDR3 coding DNA: TGTGCCAGCAGTGAAGGGGCTAGCGGGACCCCGGGAGATACGCAGTATTTT. Amino acid sequence: CASSEGASGTPGDTQYF.

This chain uses TRBV11-2 with TRBJ2-7, with D uncertain. V lost 1 base and J lost 1, with 8 bases in between. The germline gives CDR1 SGHAT, CDR2 FQNNGV. There are 14 residues in the CDR3. CDR3 bases: TGTGCCAGCAGCTTAGGCATGGGGTCCTACGAGCAGTACTTC. Amino acids: CASSLGMGSYEQYF.

The J gene is TRBJ1-6, the V gene TRBV5-1, with D perhaps matching TRBD1 (6 bases). This CDR3 comprises 14 residues. V lost 0 bases to trimming and J lost 11 bases, with 12 bases between them. Germline V gene lookup returns CDR1 SGHRS and CDR2 YFSETQ. This CDR3 reads CASSLVQGAPPLHF. The CDR3 DNA follows: TGCGCCAGCAGCTTGGTACAGGGAGCGCCACCCCTCCACTTT.

V and J are TRBV6-1 and TRBJ2-4, with TRBD2 identical over 13 bases. The germline V gene has CDR1 MNHNS and CDR2 SASEGT. V was pared by 2 bases and J by 7 bases, with 11 bases of the junction left unmatched. This CDR3 contains 18 residues. The CDR3 here is CASSEFVHLTSGGNIQYF. The CDR3 nucleotides are TGTGCCAGCAGTGAATTCGTCCACCTGACTAGCGGGGGGAACATTCAGTACTTC.

The V and J genes are TRBV27 and TRBJ2-1; no clear D. CDR1 MNHEY and CDR2 SMNVEV come from the germline V gene (reference sequence). The CDR3 has 13 residues. Trimming left V 8 bases short and J 2 bases short, with 10 bases between. The CDR3 reads CASGREPYNEQFF. CDR3 coding DNA: TGTGCCAGCGGCCGCGAGCCCTACAATGAGCAGTTCTTC.

The rearrangement uses TRBV4-2 and TRBJ2-1; the match to TRBD2 covers 10 bases. With V trimmed by 7 bases and J by 2 bases, 2 bases remained unmatched. The CDR3 has 14 residues. Germline V gene lookup returns CDR1 LGHNA and CDR2 YNFKEQ. CDR3 sequence: CASTSGRAYNEQFF. For the CDR3, the DNA is TGTGCCAGCACCAGCGGGAGGGCCTACAATGAGCAGTTCTTC.

The chain links TRBV18 to TRBJ2-1; TRBD2 is a possible D gene (6 bases). Germline values: CDR1 KGHSH, CDR2 LQKENI. The V gene lost 6 bases and the J gene lost 7 bases, with 16 bases spanning the gap. This CDR3 is 14 amino acids long. CDR3 sequence (DNA): TGTGCCAGCTCGCCGGGAGATCTCCGAAATGAGCAGTTCTTC. Translated: CASSPGDLRNEQFF. The full variable domain, completed using reference TRBV18 and TRBJ2-1, is NAGVMQNPRHLVRRRGQEARLRCSPMKGHSHVYWYRQLPEEGLKFMVYLQKENIIDESGMPKERFSAEFPKEGPSILRIQQVVRGDSAAYFCASSPGDLRNEQFFGPGTRLTVL.

As for this clone: In the same sample, other DNA sequences code for this CDR3. The chain has TRBV11-2 and TRBJ2-2, with a possible D match to TRBD2 (6 bases). Germline V gene sequence: CDR1 SGHAT, CDR2 FQNNGV. V dropped 6 bases and J dropped 6 bases, with 8 bases sitting between them. The CDR3 is made up of 12 amino acids. CDR3 residues: CASSLASGELFF. The CDR3, as DNA: TGTGCCAGCAGTCTAGCGTCCGGGGAGCTGTTTTTT.

This clone was detected only a few times. The sample carries other DNA sequences with the same CDR3. The chain is built from TRBV29-1 and TRBJ1-1; D is uncertain. The CDR3 sequence is 13 residues long. V lost 4 bases and J lost 0, with 9 bases in between. CDR1 SQVTM and CDR2 ANQGSEA come from the germline V gene. The CDR3 spells CSVAGGLNTEAFF. Written as DNA, the CDR3 is TGCAGCGTTGCGGGCGGGCTGAACACTGAAGCTTTCTTT.

The chain employs TRBV10-3 and TRBJ2-7; tentatively, D is TRBD2 (6 bases). Germline V gene data show CDR1 as ENHRY and CDR2 as SYGVKD. Trimming took 2 bases from V and 1 from J, leaving 6 bases between them. CDR3 size: 13 residues. CDR3 residues: CAISEGGSYEQYF. As DNA, the CDR3 is TGTGCCATCAGTGAGGGGGGGTCCTACGAGCAGTACTTC.

V gene TRBV5-4 combines with J gene TRBJ1-1; D unclear. V was cut by 1 base and J by 2 bases, with 15 bases left in between. This CDR3 has 16 amino acids. Looked up from germline, CDR1 is SGHNT and CDR2 is YYREEE (reference sequence). The CDR3 here is CASSLFVDPSNTEAFF. The CDR3, as DNA: TGTGCCAGCAGCTTGTTTGTCGACCCTTCAAACACTGAAGCTTTCTTT.

V gene TRBV4-1 combines with J gene TRBJ1-1; weak D call: TRBD1 (5 bases). The V gene lost 0 bases and the J gene lost 7 bases, with 9 bases spanning the gap. The germline gives CDR1 MGHRA, CDR2 YSYEKL. This CDR3 is 13 amino acids long. This CDR3 is CASSQERDSEAFF. The CDR3 DNA is TGCGCCAGCAGCCAAGAAAGAGACAGTGAAGCTTTCTTT.

This clone was counted a single time. The chain carries TRBV7-9 and TRBJ1-1; D call uncertain. The CDR3 is made up of 14 amino acids. Trimming removed 3 bases at V and 5 bases at J, with 13 bases between. Germline V gene lookup returns CDR1 SEHNR and CDR2 FQNEAQ (reference sequence). This CDR3 reads CASSFREVGTEAFF. The CDR3 DNA follows: TGTGCCAGCAGCTTTAGGGAAGTCGGGACTGAAGCTTTCTTT.

V gene TRBV5-5 combines with J gene TRBJ2-7; no clear D. In germline, CDR1 is SGHKS, CDR2 YYEKEE (reference sequence). The V and J ends lost 0 bases and 2 bases respectively, with 6 bases between them. The length of the CDR3 is 13 residues. CDR3 coding DNA: TGTGCCAGCAGCTTGGGGAGCCCCTACGAGCAGTACTTC. This translates into CASSLGSPYEQYF.

The rearrangement links TRBV28 to TRBJ1-5; 7 bases agree with TRBD1. V lost 5 bases, J lost 1 base, and 11 bases stayed unmatched. The CDR3 runs 17 residues. Germline lookup yields CDR1 MDHEN and CDR2 SYDVKM. The CDR3 DNA sequence: TGTGCCAGCAGTCCCGTACAGGGGACGGTGAGCAATCAGCCCCAGCATTTT. Translated, it gives CASSPVQGTVSNQPQHF.

Details on this clone: Other DNA variants within this sample encode the same CDR3. The chain recombines TRBV28 with TRBJ2-7, with D uncertain. This CDR3 is 11 amino acids long. V lost 3 bases, J lost 4 bases, and 4 bases lay in between. Germline CDR1 and CDR2: MDHEN and SYDVKM. The CDR3 region is CASSFGYEQYF. In DNA form, the CDR3 reads TGTGCCAGCAGTTTTGGATACGAGCAGTACTTC.

V and J are TRBV27 and TRBJ1-5; tentative D call: TRBD1 (6 bases). The germline gives CDR1 MNHEY, CDR2 SMNVEV (reference sequence). This CDR3 has 15 amino acids. Trimming left V 2 bases short and J 4 bases short, with 12 bases between. CDR3: CASSLTGAGNQPQHF. CDR3 sequence (DNA): TGTGCCAGCAGTTTAACGGGGGCAGGGAATCAGCCCCAGCATTTT.

V and J are TRBV14 and TRBJ2-1; D perhaps matches TRBD2 (5 bases). Germline CDR1 and CDR2: SGHDN and FVKESK. The CDR3 spans 13 residues. V dropped 4 bases and J dropped 3 bases, with 7 bases sitting between them. This CDR3 reads CASSPGLYNEQFF. For the CDR3, the DNA is TGTGCCAGCAGCCCCGGACTCTACAATGAGCAGTTCTTC.

V gene TRBV5-6 combines with J gene TRBJ2-3; 9 nucleotides align to TRBD2. CDR3 length equals 16 residues. The trim removed 0 bases at V and 2 bases at J, leaving 4 bases unmatched. The germline V gene encodes CDR1 SGHDT and CDR2 YYEEEE. The CDR3 region has the DNA TGTGCCAGCAGCTTGGCCCTAGCGGGATACACAGATACGCAGTATTTT. Encoded protein: CASSLALAGYTDTQYF. Variable domain in full (rest from reference TRBV5-6 and TRBJ2-3): DAGVTQSPTHLIKTRGQQVTLRCSPKSGHDTVSWYQQALGQGPQFIFQYYEEEERQRGNFPDRFSGHQFPNYSSELNVNALLLGDSALYLCASSLALAGYTDTQYFGPGTRLTVL.

The J gene is TRBJ2-1, the V gene TRBV4-1; unclear D gene. V was shortened by 4 bases and J by 0 bases, with 13 bases between the two germline ends. Germline CDR1 is MGHRA and CDR2 is YSYEKL. The CDR3 has 16 residues. CDR3 sequence (DNA): TGCGCCAGCAGCCCGGGCCCACTGAGCTCCTACAATGAGCAGTTCTTC. Residues: CASSPGPLSSYNEQFF.

The chain couples TRBV28 to TRBJ2-7; D gene uncertain. The CDR3 runs to 12 residues. Trimming shortened V by 4 bases and J by 6 bases, and 10 bases separated the two germline ends. Germline values: CDR1 MDHEN, CDR2 SYDVKM. Here the CDR3 DNA reads TGTGCCAGCAGTTACGACACCGCCGAGCAGTACTTC. The encoded protein is CASSYDTAEQYF.

The chain joins TRBV11-2 to TRBJ2-7; D is undetermined. Per the germline V gene, CDR1 is SGHAT and CDR2 is FQNNGV. V gave up 5 bases and J gave up 5 bases, with 13 bases separating them. The CDR3 has 13 amino acids. CDR3 amino acids: CASSDGSRDEQYF. DNA for the CDR3: TGTGCCAGCAGCGATGGGTCTCGGGACGAGCAGTACTTC.

This rearrangement joins TRBV25-1 to TRBJ1-1, with TRBD1 matching 8 bases. The J segment lost 0 bases and the V segment lost 6 bases, leaving 6 bases of the junction unmatched. The V gene's germline CDR1 is MGHDK and CDR2 SYGVNS. The CDR3 spans 15 residues. CDR3 sequence reads: CASRRQGFVNTEAFF. The CDR3 bases are TGTGCCAGCAGGAGACAGGGGTTTGTGAACACTGAAGCTTTCTTT.

This clone was counted between two and nine times. The V call is TRBV27, the J call TRBJ1-1; possibly TRBD1 for D (5 bases). V lost 3 bases, J lost 1 base, and 15 bases lay in between. The CDR3 totals 16 residues. Germline CDR1 and CDR2: MNHEY and SMNVEV (reference sequence). CDR3 loop: CASSLALGTPNTEAFF. DNA for the CDR3: TGTGCCAGCAGTTTGGCGCTCGGGACTCCGAACACTGAAGCTTTCTTT.

This chain links TRBV7-8 with TRBJ1-1; D is undetermined. This CDR3 region has 15 residues. V was cut by 1 base and J by 1 base, with 10 bases left in between. In germline, CDR1 is SGHVS, CDR2 FQNEAQ. CDR3 DNA: TGTGCCAGCAGCTTAGTACGGCTACAGAACACTGAAGCTTTCTTT. This codes for CASSLVRLQNTEAFF.